This TCR beta chain is drawn from a study of blood T cell repertoires in COVID-19. Study background: COVID-19 samples collected from the United States, Italy and Spain covered acute and convalescent phases.

Using immunoSEQ multiplex PCR, the repertoire was profiled, and TCRdb retains in-frame clones only, with some absent. The sample has 250,000 to 350,000 clones, about nine tenths seen once; the top ten hold under 3%. This CDR3 spans 14 amino acids. Trimming stripped 6 bases from V and 8 bases from J, with 14 bases between. Germline V gene lookup returns CDR1 KGHSH and CDR2 LQKENI. Adults between about 18 and 95 years of age took part from 20 to 25 US areas. Exposed volunteers were people who met a COVID-19 case within 2 weeks before study entry. Sequenced sample: PBMCs or T cells enriched from blood (not recorded which). The source of this sequence is a woman aged 45-65 years who had been exposed to COVID-19. The rearrangement uses TRBV18 and TRBJ1-6; possible D gene TRBD1, 5 bases. The CDR3 loop reads CASSPQGRDSPLHF. The CDR3 bases are TGTGCCAGCTCGCCCCAGGGAAGGGATTCACCCCTCCACTTT.